This section outlines one T cell receptor (beta chain) sequence together with its context. Repertoires were generated with immunoSEQ multiplex PCR, while TCRdb's copy carries only in-frame clones and drops some. This sample yields about 13,000 clones, of which roughly 90% are seen a single time; 8% to 9% belongs to the top ten. The record originates from a study of T cell changes during pregnancy in multiple sclerosis. V was trimmed by 0 bases and J by 5 bases, leaving 8 bases between them. CDR1 GTSNPN and CDR2 SVGIG come from the germline V gene (reference sequence). CDR3 length: 12 amino acids. The sample in question was CD8+ T cells from peripheral blood mononuclear cells, obtained in the first trimester of pregnancy. V gene TRBV30 combines with J gene TRBJ2-7; D ambiguous. The sequence came from a female donor with multiple sclerosis, enrolled in a pregnancy study. CDR3 amino acids: CAWSVPQDEQYF. Here the CDR3 DNA reads TGTGCCTGGAGTGTACCGCAGGACGAGCAGTACTTC.